This is a list of T cell receptor beta chains from one sample in a study of Ad26.COV2.S vaccination and SARS-CoV-2 variants. The protocol was immunoSEQ multiplex PCR, while the TCRdb copy is restricted to in-frame clones and leaves out a portion. The sample contains about 400,000 clones, around 91% of which appear only once. The sample here was peripheral blood, taken in a trial of Ad26.COV2.S vaccine versus placebo. These receptors originate from a person aged 18-65 years who received the Ad26.COV2.S COVID-19 vaccine or a placebo. The CDR3 runs from the conserved cysteine through the conserved F or W. Each record gives: V gene, clone size, D gene, J gene, CDR3 DNA, CDR3 protein. A D gene is named only where the DNA matches it firmly. Clone size is given for some rows only: seen once, a few or many times, or a class if the clone is expanded.

>TRBV6-2/TRBV6-3|.|TRBD1|TRBJ1-1
TGTGCCAGCAGTCAAACAGGGGGCACTGAAGCTTTCTTT
CASSQTGGTEAFF
>TRBV7-8|.|TRBD2|TRBJ2-7
TGTGCCAGCAGCTTAGGAGTTAGCGGGAAACCCTACGAGCAGTACTTC
CASSLGVSGKPYEQYF
>TRBV5-4|once|TRBD2|TRBJ2-5
TGTGCCAGCAGACCCGGGACTAGCGGACAAGAGACCCAGTACTTC
CASRPGTSGQETQYF
>TRBV11-1|.|TRBD2|TRBJ2-1
TGTGCCAGCAGCTTAGGGGCGGGAGGCTATTACAATGAGCAGTTCTTC
CASSLGAGGYYNEQFF
>TRBV3-1/TRBV3-2|.|.|TRBJ1-1
TGTGCCAGCAGCCACGGGCCGAACACTGAAGCTTTCTTT
CASSHGPNTEAFF
>TRBV30|few|.|TRBJ1-6
TGTGCCTGGAGTGTACGACGGGTTTCACCCCTCCACTTT
CAWSVRRVSPLHF
>TRBV28|.|.|TRBJ1-2
TGTGCCAGCAGCCGTGACAGGAAGGACTATGGCTACACCTTC
CASSRDRKDYGYTF
>TRBV5-1|.|.|TRBJ2-7
TGCGCCAGCAGCTTGGGAGGGGCGGCCTACGAGCAGTACTTC
CASSLGGAAYEQYF
>TRBV12-3/TRBV12-4|.|.|TRBJ2-2
TGTGCCAGCGGGGACTCGAACACCGGGGAGCTGTTTTTT
CASGDSNTGELFF
>TRBV9|.|.|TRBJ1-3
TGTGCCAGCAGCGTAGGGGCAGCCGGAAACACCATATATTTT
CASSVGAAGNTIYF
>TRBV6-5|.|.|TRBJ1-2
TGTGCCAGCAGTAAATCAAGGACGGAGGGCGAGGGCTACACCTTC
CASSKSRTEGEGYTF
>TRBV13|.|.|TRBJ1-2
TGTGCCAGCAGCCACACAGAAGCTGCTAACTATGGCTACACCTTC
CASSHTEAANYGYTF
>TRBV12-3/TRBV12-4|.|.|TRBJ2-2
TGTGCCAGCAGTAATAGAAGGGGGGAGCTGTTTTTT
CASSNRRGELFF
>TRBV4-1|.|TRBD2|TRBJ2-5
TGCGCCAGCAGCCAAGATCGGGGTAGCGGGCTCCAAGAGACCCAGTACTTC
CASSQDRGSGLQETQYF
>TRBV5-1|once|.|TRBJ1-2
TGCGCCAGCAGCCGAGGGGTGGAGAATGGCTACACCTTC
CASSRGVENGYTF
>TRBV25-1|.|.|TRBJ2-2
TGTGCCAGTAGAAAAAAGGAGGGCCCTGGGGAGCTGTTTTTT
CASRKKEGPGELFF
>TRBV28|.|TRBD2|TRBJ2-7
TGTGCCAGCAGTTTATACGGTTTGTCGACTAGCGAAACCTACGAGCAGTACTTC
CASSLYGLSTSETYEQYF